This TCR beta chain emerged from a study of blood T cell repertoires in COVID-19. Method: immunoSEQ multiplex PCR; TCRdb's copy keeps in-frame clones and lacks some. The sample has hundreds of thousands of clones; approximately 86% are singletons. The germline V gene has CDR1 MGHRA and CDR2 YSYEKL. The junction had 9 bases not matched to a gene; V was cut back by 3 bases and J by 8 bases. The CDR3 is made up of 15 amino acids. Residents of approximately 25 US areas, aged roughly 18 to 89 years, made up the participants. The receptor was derived from a woman between 45 and 60 years old who had recovered from COVID-19. Source material: PBMCs or T cells enriched from blood (not recorded which). The gene calls are TRBV4-1 and TRBJ1-4, with 7 bases matching TRBD1. The CDR3 sequence is CASSHLGQGDEKLFF. The CDR3 DNA reads TGCGCCAGCAGCCATTTGGGCCAGGGGGACGAAAAACTGTTTTTT.